This T cell receptor beta chain was recorded in a study of cytomegalovirus exposure and HLA in healthy donors. General study findings and limits: Highest at DRB1 and lowest at HLA-C, TCR association rates differed among HLA loci in a later analysis.

In the case of this clone: Its target is unknown.

Deletions cut 5 bases from V and 2 bases from J, with 9 bases between. Germline CDR1 SQVTM, CDR2 ANQGSEA. CDR3 size: 12 residues. PCR primers comprised 60 Vbeta and 13 Jbeta primers. Only in-frame clones appear in the TCRdb table, and some are missing; sequencing was by immunoSEQ multiplex PCR. The profile shows over 150,000 clones, about 71% of them singletons. The sequencing sample was made of PBMCs. The gene calls are TRBV29-1 and TRBJ2-5; a possible D gene is TRBD1 (6 bases). The receptor comes from a woman in her twenties or thirties in good health and CMV-seronegative. CDR3 sequence reads: CSVRTAQETQYF. For the CDR3, the DNA is TGCAGCGTTCGGACAGCTCAAGAGACCCAGTACTTC.